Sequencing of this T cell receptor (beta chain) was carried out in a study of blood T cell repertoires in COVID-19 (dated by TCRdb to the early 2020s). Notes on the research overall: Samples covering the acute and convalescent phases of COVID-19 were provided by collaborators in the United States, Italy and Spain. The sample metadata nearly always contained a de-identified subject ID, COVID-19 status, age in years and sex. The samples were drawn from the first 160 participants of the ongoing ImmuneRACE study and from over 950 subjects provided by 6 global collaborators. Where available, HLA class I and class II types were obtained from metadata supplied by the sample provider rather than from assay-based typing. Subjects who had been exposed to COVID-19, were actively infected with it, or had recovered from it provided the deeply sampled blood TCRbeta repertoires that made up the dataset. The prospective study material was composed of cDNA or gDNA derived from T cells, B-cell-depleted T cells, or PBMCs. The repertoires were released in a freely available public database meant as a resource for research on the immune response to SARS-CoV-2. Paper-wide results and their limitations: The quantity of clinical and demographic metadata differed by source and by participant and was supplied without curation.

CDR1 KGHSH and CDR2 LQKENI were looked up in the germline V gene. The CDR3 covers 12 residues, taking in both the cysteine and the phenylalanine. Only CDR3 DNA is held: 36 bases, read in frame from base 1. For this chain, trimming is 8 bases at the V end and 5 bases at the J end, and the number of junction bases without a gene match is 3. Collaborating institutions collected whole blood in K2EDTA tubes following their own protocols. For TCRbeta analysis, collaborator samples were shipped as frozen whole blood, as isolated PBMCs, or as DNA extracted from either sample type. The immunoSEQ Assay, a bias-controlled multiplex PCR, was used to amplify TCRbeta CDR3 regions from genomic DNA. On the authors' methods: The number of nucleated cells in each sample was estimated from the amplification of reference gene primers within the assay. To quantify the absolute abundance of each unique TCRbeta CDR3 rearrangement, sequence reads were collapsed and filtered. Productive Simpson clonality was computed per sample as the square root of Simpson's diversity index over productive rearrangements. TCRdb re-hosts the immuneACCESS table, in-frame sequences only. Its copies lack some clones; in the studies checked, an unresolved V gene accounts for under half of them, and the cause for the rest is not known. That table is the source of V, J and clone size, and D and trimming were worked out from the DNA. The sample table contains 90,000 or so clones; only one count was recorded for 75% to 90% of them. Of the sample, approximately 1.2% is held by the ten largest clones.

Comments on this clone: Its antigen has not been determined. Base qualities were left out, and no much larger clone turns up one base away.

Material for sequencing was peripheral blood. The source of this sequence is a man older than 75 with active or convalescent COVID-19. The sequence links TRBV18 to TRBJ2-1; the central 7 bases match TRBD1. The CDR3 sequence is CASTGDDNEQFF. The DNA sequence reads TGTGCCAGCACAGGGGACGACAATGAGCAGTTCTTC.